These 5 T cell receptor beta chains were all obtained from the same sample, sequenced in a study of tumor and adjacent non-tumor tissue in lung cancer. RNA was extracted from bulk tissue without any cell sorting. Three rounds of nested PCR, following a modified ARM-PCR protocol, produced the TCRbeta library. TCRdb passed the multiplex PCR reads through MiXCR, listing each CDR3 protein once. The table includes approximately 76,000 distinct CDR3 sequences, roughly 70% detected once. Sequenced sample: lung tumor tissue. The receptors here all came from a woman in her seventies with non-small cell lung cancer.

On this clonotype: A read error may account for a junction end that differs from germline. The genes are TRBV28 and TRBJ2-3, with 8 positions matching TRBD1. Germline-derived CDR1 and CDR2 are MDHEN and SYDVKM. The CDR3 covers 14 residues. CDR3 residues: CASSDRDRTDTQYF. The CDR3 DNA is TGTGCCAGCAGTGACAGGGACAGGACGGATACACAGTATTTT.

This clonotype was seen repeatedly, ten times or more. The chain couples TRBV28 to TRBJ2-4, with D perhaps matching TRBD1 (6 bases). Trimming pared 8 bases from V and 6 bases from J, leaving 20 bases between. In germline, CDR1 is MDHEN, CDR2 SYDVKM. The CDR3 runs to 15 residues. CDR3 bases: TGTGCCAGCTCGAATCCGGGACAAGGGGTAAACATTCAGTACTTC. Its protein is CASSNPGQGVNIQYF.

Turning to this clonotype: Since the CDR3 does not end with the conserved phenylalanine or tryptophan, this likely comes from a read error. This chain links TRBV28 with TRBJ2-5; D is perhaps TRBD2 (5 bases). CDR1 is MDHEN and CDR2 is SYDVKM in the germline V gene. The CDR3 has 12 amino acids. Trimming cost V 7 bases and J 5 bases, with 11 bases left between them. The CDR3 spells CASNTRRETQYL. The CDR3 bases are TGTGCCAGCAATACCAGGAGGGAGACCCAGTACTTA.

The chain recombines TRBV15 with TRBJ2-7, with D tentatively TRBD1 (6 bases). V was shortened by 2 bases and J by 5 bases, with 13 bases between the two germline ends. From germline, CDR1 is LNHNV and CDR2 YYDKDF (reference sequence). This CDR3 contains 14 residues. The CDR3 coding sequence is TGTGCCACCAGCAGACAGGGGACCAACCACGAGCAGTACTTC. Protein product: CATSRQGTNHEQYF.

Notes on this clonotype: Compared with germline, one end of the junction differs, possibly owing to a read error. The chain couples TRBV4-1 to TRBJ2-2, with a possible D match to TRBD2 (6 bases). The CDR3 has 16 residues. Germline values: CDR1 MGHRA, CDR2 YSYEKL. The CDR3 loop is CSSSQDNPGGMGGLFF. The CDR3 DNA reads TGCTCCAGCAGCCAAGACAACCCTGGCGGGATGGGGGGGCTGTTTTTT.